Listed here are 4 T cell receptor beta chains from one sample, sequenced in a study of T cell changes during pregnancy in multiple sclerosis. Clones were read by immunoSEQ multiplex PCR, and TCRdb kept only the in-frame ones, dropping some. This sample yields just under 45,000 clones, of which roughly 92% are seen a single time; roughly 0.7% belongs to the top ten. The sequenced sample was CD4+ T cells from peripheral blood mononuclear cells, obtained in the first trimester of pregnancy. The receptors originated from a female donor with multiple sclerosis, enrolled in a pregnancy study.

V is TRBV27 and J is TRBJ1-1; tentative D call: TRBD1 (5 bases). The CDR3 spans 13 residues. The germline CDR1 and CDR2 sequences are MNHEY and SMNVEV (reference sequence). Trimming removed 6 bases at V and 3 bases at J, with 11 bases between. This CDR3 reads CASSRVWDTEAFF. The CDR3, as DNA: TGTGCCAGCAGCAGGGTTTGGGACACTGAAGCTTTCTTT.

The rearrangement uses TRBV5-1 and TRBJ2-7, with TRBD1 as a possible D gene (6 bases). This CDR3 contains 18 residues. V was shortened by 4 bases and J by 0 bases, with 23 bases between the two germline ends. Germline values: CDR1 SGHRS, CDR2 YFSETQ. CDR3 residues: CASSLFLGQGTSSYEQYF. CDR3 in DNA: TGCGCCAGCAGCCTTTTCTTGGGCCAGGGGACGAGCTCCTACGAGCAGTACTTC.

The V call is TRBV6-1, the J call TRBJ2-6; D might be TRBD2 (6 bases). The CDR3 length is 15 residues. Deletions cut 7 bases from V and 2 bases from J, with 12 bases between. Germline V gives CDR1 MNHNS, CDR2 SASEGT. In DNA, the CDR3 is TGTGCCAGCAACTCGGGAGAAGCTGGGGCCAACGTCCTGACTTTC. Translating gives CASNSGEAGANVLTF.

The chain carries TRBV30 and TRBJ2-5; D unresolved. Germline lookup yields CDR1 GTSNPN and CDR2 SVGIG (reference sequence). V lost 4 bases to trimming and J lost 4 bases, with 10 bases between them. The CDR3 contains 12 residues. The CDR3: CAWNLESETQYF. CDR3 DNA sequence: TGTGCCTGGAATCTAGAATCAGAGACCCAGTACTTC.